This T cell receptor (beta chain) was recorded in a study of breast tumors, draining lymph nodes, adjacent tissues listed by TCRdb under 2016. For the study in its entirety: TCR beta repertoires were compared across tumor, adjacent nontumor tissue and axillary lymph nodes obtained from breast cancer patients. In human breast cancer, the study set out to evaluate how tumor, surrounding tissue and draining lymph node repertoires relate to one another and whether T cells may move between these sites.

What the work shows at the level of the full study, not this receptor alone: The conclusion that tumor T cells originate in lymph nodes was framed as consistent with a hypothesis rather than directly demonstrated. The data were judged consistent with most tumor T cells deriving from the lymph node and then expanding within tumor tissue. In luminal-like breast cancer, tumor and nontumor tissue repertoires resembled each other significantly more than in basal-like breast cancer. Tumor T-cell repertoires showed less diversity than lymph node repertoires and more diversity than nontumor tissue repertoires, and tumor T-cell repertoires showed preferential V and J gene usage.

The lymph node samples were taken from the axillary draining lymph nodes of breast cancer patients. This sample was sequenced with an Illumina HiSeq 2000. TCR beta chain libraries were generated by multiplex PCR amplification. The amplified TCR beta chain products were analyzed by high-throughput sequencing. The raw public data were reprocessed by TCRdb itself: fastp quality trimming at Q25, MiXCR clonotype calling, in-frame beta chains only. Identical CDR3 proteins give one entry, which carries the most common genes and DNA. The sample includes 120,000 to 150,000 distinct CDR3 sequences, with around a third observed a single time. Roughly 2.2% of the sample belongs to the ten largest clones. As to this clonotype: Its target antigen remains unknown. Qualities for individual bases were not recorded, and no much larger clone is one base off.

From the germline V gene (reference sequence), CDR1 is SGHKS and CDR2 is YYEKEE. The V and J ends are trimmed by 5 bases and 2 bases, leaving 10 bases between them. Its CDR3 holds 13 amino acids, cysteine through phenylalanine. Just the 39-base CDR3 DNA is kept, in frame starting at base 1. The TCR comes from a female donor with breast cancer. Some clones in this sample may be carry-over from other donors' samples. The sequence links TRBV5-5 to TRBJ2-5; no D gene can be assigned with confidence. Source material: axillary lymph node tissue. The DNA sequence follows: TGTGCCAGCAGATGGGCGCAGCAAGAGACCCAGTACTTC. Its translation reads: CASRWAQQETQYF.